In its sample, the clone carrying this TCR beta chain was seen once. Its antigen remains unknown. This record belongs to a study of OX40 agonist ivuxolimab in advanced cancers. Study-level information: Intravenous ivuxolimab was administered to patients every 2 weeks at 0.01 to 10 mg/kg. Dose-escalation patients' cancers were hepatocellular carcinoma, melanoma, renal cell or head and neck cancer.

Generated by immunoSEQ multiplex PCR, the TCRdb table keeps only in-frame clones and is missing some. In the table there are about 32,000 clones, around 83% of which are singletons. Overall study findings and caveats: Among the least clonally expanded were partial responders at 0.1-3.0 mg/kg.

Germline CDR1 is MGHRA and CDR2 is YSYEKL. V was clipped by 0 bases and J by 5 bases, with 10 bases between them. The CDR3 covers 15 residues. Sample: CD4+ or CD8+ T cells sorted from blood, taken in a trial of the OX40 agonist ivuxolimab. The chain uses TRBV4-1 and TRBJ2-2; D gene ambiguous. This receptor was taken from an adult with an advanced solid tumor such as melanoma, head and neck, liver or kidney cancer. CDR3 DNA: TGCGCCAGCAGCCAAGACTGGTTCCGGACCGGGGAGCTGTTTTTT. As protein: CASSQDWFRTGELFF.